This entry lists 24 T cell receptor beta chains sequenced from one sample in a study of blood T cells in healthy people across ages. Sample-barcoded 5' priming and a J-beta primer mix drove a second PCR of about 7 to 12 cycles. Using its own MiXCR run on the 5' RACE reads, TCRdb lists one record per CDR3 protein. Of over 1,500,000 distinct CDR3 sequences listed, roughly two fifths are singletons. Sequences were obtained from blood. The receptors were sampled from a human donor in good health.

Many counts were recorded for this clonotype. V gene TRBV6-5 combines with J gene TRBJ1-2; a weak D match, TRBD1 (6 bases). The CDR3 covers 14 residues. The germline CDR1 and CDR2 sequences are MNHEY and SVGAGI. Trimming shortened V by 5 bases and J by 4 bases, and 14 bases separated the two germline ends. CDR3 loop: CASSADRNLYGYTF. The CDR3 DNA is TGTGCCAGCAGTGCCGACAGGAACCTCTATGGCTACACCTTC.

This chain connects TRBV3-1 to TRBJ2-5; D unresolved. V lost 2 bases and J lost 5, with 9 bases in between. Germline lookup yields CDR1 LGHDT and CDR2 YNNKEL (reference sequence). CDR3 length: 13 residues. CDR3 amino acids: CASSQRASETQYF. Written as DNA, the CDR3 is TGTGCCAGCAGCCAACGAGCGAGCGAGACCCAGTACTTC.

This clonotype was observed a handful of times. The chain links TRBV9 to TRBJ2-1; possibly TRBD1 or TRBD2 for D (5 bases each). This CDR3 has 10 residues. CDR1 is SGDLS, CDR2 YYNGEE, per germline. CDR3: CPGAGNEQFF. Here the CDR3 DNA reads TGTCCCGGGGCGGGCAATGAGCAGTTCTTC.

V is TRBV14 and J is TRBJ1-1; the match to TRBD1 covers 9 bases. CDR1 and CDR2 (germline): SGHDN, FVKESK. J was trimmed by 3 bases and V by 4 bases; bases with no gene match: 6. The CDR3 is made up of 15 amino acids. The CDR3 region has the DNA TGTGCCAGCAGCCCACAGGGGGCTTTTGACACTGAAGCTTTCTTT. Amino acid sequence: CASSPQGAFDTEAFF.

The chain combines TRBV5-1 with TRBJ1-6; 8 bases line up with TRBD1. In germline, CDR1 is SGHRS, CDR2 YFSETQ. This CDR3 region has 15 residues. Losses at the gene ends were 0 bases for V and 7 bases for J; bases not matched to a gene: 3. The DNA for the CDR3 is TGCGCCAGCAGCTTGGAGGGACAGGAGAATTCACCCCTCCACTTT. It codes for CASSLEGQENSPLHF.

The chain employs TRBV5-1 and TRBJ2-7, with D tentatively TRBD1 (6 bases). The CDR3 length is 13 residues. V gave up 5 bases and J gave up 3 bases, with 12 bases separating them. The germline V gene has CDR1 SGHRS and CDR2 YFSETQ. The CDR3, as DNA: TGCGCCAGCAGGGATCAGGGGAACTACGAGCAGTACTTC. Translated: CASRDQGNYEQYF.

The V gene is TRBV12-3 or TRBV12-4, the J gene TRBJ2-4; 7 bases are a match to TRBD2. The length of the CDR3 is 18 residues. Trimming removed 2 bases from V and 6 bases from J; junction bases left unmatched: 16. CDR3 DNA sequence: TGTGCCAGCAGTTTATTACGGGGGAGGGGTCTCGGACGAAACATTCAGTACTTC. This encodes CASSLLRGRGLGRNIQYF.

This CDR3 is CASSQDSGGFGEQFF. The CDR3, as DNA: TGTGCCAGCAGCCAAGATTCCGGTGGGTTCGGTGAGCAGTTCTTC. The chain uses TRBV3-1 and TRBJ2-1; unclear D gene. The V end was cut by 0 bases, the J end by 9 bases, with 15 bases between. The CDR3 spans 15 residues. Germline V lookup: CDR1 LGHDT, CDR2 YNNKEL (reference sequence).

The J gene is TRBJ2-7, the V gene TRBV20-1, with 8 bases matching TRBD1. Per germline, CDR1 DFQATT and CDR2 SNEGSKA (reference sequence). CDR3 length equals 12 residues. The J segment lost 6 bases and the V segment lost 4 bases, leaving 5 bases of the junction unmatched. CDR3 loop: CSATKTGAEQYF. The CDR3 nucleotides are TGCAGTGCTACAAAGACAGGGGCCGAGCAGTACTTC.

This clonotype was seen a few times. CDR3 DNA: TGTGCCAGCAGTGAGGACAGGCGGAGCTATGGCTACACCTTC. Its protein is CASSEDRRSYGYTF. This chain joins TRBV6-4 and TRBJ1-2; 7 bases match TRBD1. The V and J ends lost 3 bases and 4 bases, in that order; junction bases with no gene match: 5. In germline, CDR1 is MRHNA, CDR2 SNTAGT. CDR3 length: 14 amino acids.

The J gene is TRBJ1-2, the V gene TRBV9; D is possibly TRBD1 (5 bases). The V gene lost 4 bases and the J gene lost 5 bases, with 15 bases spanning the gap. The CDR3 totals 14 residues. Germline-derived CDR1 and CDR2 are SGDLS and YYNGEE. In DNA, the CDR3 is TGTGCCAGCAGCCAGGCCCCAGGGCCATATGGCTACACCTTC. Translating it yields CASSQAPGPYGYTF. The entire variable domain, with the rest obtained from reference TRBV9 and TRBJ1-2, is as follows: DSGVTQTPKHLITATGQRVTLRCSPRSGDLSVYWYQQSLDQGLQFLIQYYNGEERAKGNILERFSAQQFPDLHSELNLSSLELGDSALYFCASSQAPGPYGYTFGSGTRLTVV.

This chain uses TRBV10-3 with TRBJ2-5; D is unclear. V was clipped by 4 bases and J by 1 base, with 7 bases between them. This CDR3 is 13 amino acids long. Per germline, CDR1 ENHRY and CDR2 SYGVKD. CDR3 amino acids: CAISGPGQETQYF. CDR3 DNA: TGTGCCATCAGTGGACCGGGCCAAGAGACCCAGTACTTC.

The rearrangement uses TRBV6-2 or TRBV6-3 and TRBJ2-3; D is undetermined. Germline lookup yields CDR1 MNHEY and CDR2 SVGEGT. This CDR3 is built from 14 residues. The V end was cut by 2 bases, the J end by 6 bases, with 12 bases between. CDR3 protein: CASSYPSPRDTQYF. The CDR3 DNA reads TGTGCCAGCAGTTACCCCTCCCCTAGGGATACGCAGTATTTT.

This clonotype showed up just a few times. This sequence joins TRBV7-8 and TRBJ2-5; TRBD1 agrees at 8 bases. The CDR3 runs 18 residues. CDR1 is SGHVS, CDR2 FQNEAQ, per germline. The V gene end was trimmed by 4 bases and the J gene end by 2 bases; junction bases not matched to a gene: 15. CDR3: CASSYDLSGQDGQETQYF. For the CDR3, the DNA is TGTGCCAGCAGCTACGACTTGTCGGGACAGGACGGGCAAGAGACCCAGTACTTC. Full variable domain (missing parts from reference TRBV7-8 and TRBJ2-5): GAGVSQSPRYKVAKRGQDVALRCDPISGHVSLFWYQQALGQGPEFLTYFQNEAQLDKSGLPSDRFFAERPEGSVSTLKIQRTQQEDSAVYLCASSYDLSGQDGQETQYFGPGTRLLVL.

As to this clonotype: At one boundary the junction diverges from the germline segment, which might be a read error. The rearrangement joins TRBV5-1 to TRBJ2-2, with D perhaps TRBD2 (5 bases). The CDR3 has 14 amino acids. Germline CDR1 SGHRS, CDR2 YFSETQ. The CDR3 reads CASRTETNTGERFF. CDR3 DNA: TGCGCCAGCAGGACGGAGACGAACACCGGGGAGCGGTTTTTT.

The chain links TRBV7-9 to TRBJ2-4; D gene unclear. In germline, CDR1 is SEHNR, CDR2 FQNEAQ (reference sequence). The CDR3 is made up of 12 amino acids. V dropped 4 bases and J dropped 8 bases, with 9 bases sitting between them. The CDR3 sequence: CASSSSSDIQYF. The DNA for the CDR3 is TGTGCCAGCAGCTCCTCTAGTGACATTCAGTACTTC.

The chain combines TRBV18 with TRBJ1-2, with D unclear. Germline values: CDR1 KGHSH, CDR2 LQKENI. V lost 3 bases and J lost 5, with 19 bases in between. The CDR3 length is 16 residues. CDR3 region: CASSPTGPRTIYGYTF. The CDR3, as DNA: TGTGCCAGCTCACCTACGGGTCCCCGTACCATTTATGGCTACACCTTC. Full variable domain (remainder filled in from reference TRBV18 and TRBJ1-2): NAGVMQNPRHLVRRRGQEARLRCSPMKGHSHVYWYRQLPEEGLKFMVYLQKENIIDESGMPKERFSAEFPKEGPSILRIQQVVRGDSAAYFCASSPTGPRTIYGYTFGSGTRLTVV.

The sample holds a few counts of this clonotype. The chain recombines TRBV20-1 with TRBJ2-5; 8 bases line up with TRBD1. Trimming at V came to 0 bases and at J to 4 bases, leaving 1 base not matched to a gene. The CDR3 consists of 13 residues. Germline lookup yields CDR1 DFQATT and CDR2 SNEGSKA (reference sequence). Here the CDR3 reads CSARDDRGETQYF. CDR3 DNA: TGCAGTGCTAGAGACGACAGGGGAGAGACCCAGTACTTC.

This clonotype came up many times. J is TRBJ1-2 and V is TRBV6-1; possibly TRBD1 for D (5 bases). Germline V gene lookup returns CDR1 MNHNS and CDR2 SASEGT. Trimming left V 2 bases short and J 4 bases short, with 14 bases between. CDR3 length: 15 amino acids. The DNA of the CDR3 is TGTGCCAGCAGTGAACGGCAGGGAGGTTCCTATGGCTACACCTTC. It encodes CASSERQGGSYGYTF.

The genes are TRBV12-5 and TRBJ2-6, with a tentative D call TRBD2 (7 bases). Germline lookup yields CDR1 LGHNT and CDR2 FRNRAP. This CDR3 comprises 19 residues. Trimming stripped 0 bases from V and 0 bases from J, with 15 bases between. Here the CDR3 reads CASGLVEAGAFSGANVLTF. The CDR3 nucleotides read TGTGCTAGTGGTTTGGTAGAGGCGGGGGCCTTCTCTGGGGCCAACGTCCTGACTTTC. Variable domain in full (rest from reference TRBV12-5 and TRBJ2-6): DARVTQTPRHKVTEMGQEVTMRCQPILGHNTVFWYRQTMMQGLELLAYFRNRAPLDDSGMPKDRFSAEMPDATLATLKIQPSEPRDSAVYFCASGLVEAGAFSGANVLTFGAGSRLTVL.

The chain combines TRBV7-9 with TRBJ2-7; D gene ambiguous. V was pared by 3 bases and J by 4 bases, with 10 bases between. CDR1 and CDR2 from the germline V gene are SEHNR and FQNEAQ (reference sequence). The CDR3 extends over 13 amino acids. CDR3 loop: CASSFLGNYEQYF. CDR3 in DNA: TGTGCCAGCAGCTTTTTAGGCAATTACGAGCAGTACTTC. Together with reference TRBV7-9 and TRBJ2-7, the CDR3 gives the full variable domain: DTGVSQNPRHKITKRGQNVTFRCDPISEHNRLYWYRQTLGQGPEFLTYFQNEAQLEKSRLLSDRFSAERPKGSFSTLEIQRTEQGDSAMYLCASSFLGNYEQYFGPGTRLTVT.

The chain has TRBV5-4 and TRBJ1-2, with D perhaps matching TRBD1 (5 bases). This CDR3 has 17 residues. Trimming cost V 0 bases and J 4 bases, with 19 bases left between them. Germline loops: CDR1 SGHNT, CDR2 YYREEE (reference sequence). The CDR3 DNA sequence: TGTGCCAGCAGCTTGGCCACTGGGACTATATTTGGCTATGGCTACACCTTC. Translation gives CASSLATGTIFGYGYTF.

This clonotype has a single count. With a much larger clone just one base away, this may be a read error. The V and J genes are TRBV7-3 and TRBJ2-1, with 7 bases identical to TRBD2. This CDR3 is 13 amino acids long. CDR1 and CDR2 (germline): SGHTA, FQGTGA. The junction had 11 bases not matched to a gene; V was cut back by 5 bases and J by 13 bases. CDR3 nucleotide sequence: TGTGCCAGCAGCCCAAGCGGGGCTGAGACCCAGTTCTTC. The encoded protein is CASSPSGAETQFF.

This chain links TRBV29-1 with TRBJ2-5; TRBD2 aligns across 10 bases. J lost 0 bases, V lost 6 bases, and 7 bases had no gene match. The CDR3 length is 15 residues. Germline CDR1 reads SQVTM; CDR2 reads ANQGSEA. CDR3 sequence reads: CSVSTSGVYQETQYF. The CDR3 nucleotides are TGCAGCGTGTCCACTAGCGGGGTGTACCAAGAGACCCAGTACTTC.